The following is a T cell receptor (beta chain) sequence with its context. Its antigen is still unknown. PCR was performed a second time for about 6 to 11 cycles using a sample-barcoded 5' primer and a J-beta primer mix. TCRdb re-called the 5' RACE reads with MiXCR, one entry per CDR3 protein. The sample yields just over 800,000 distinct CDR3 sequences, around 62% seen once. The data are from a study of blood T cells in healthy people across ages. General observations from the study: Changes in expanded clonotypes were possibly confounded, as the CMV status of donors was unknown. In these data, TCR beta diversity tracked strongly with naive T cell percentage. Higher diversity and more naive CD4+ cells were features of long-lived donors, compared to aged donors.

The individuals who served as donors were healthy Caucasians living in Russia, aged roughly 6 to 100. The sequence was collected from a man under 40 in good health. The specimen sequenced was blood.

CDR3 sequence reads: CAISELPLQGNEQFF. The CDR3 bases are TGTGCCATCAGTGAGTTACCTCTACAGGGCAATGAGCAGTTCTTC. This chain uses TRBV10-3 with TRBJ2-1, with D perhaps matching TRBD1 (6 bases). The CDR3 contains 15 residues. CDR1 and CDR2 (germline): ENHRY, SYGVKD. V was trimmed by 1 base and J by 6 bases, leaving 13 bases between them.